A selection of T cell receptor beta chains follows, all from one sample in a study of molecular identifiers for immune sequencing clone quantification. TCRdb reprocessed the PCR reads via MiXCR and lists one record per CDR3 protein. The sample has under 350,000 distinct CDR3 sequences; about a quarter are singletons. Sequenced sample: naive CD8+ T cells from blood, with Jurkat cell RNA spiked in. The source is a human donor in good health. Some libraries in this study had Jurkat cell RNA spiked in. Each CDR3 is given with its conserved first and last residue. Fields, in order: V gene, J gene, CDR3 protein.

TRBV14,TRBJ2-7,CASSQEVGARNEQYF
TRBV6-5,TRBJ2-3,CASSSQSTSTDTQYF
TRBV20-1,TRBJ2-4,CSARGLGPLAKNIQYF
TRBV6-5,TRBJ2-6,CASKGGASGANVLTF
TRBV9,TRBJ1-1,CASSGGQNTEAFF
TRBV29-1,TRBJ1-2,CSVDGDFIPGIGYTF
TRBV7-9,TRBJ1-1,CASNRLMPEAFF
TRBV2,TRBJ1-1,CASSVSNTEAFF
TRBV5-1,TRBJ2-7,CASSSKTGGFYEQYF
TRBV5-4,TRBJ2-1,CASSLVAGGGNEQFF
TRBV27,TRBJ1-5,CASSVQQGAGQPQHF
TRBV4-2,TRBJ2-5,CASSTQEAPETQYF
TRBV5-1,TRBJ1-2,CASSLGANGYTF
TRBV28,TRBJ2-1,CASSFVAEAYNEQFF
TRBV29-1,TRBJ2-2,CSVETTGELFF
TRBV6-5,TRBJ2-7,CASSYKFSYEQYF
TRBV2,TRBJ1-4,CASSETWTGGTNEKLFF
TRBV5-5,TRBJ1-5,CASSLVGQGSNQPQHF
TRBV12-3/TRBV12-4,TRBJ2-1,CVSSSGSPYSSHEQFF
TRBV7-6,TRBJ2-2,CASSLDFFHANTGELFF
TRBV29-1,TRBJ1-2,CSAEGARADGYTF
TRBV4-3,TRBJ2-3,CASSQDRRGASTDTQYF
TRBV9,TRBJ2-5,CASSVGTSDPSEETQYF
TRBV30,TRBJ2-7,CAWSLPAGEQYF
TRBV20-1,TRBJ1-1,CSARAMNTEAFF
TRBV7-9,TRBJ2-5,CASSDPTGQETQYF
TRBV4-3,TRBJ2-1,CASCHAQGAGNEQFF
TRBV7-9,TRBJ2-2,CASSLSPTGELFF
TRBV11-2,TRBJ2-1,CASSLEAGVNEQFF
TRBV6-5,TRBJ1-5,CASSDRQGRAQPQHF
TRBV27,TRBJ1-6,CASSLPPEYNSPLHF
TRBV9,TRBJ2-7,CASSVDRAGGYHEQYF
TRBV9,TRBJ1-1,CASSGVMNTEAFF
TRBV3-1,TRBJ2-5,CASSHQGGQETQYF
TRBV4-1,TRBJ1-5,CASSRTRGDDQPQHF
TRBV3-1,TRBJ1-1,CASCHGGMNTEAFF
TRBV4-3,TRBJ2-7,CASSLGTGSYEQYF
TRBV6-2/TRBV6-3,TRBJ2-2,CASMITGELFF
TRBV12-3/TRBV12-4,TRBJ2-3,CASSSVQRGIDTQYF
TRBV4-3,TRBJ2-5,CASSQSRGGQETQYF
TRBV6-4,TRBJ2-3,CASSAGLSGSPDTQYF
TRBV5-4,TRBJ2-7,CASSPTSGEQYF
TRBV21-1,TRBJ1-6,CASSTSTARRNSPLHF
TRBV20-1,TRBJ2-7,CSASGRLTYEQYF
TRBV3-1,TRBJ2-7,CASNPGQSFYEQYF
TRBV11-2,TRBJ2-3,CASSLGSRLAGTDTQYF
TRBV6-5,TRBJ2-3,CASSSIAGSTDTQYF